This TCR beta chain stems from a study of T cell responses to AZD1222 COVID-19 vaccine. The germline V and J ends were trimmed by 5 bases and 10 bases, with 12 bases remaining between them. This CDR3 spans 13 amino acids. Germline V gives CDR1 SGHAT, CDR2 FQNNGV. On this clone: Its antigen is unknown.

Regarding the study as a whole: No day 14 peak samples; only post-peak repertoires were characterized.

Profiling relied on immunoSEQ multiplex PCR, and the TCRdb table lists in-frame clones only, not all of them. The sample shows 85,000 to 120,000 clones, roughly 91% of them seen only once. Material: peripheral blood, obtained 28 days after the second AZD1222 dose. This clonotype originated in an adult who received the AZD1222 COVID-19 vaccine. The gene calls are TRBV11-2 and TRBJ1-6; no firm D call. The CDR3 here is CASSPHNGSPLHF. CDR3 in DNA: TGTGCCAGCAGCCCGCATAATGGGTCACCCCTCCACTTT.